One T cell receptor beta chain is described in this entry. Its recognized antigen is unknown. Base-call qualities are not available, and no considerably larger clone is one nucleotide away. Ophthalmopathy patients had moderately to severely active disease, Clinical Activity Score of at least 3, NOSPECS grade of at least 4, and duration under 3 months. The study excluded patients with uncontrolled infections, other autoimmune diseases, pregnancy or lactation. Diagnoses were based on clinical symptoms, serum thyroxine and TRAb, thyroid ultrasound and orbital computed tomography. PBMCs were separated from roughly 9.3 ml of fresh peripheral blood using Ficoll-Paque density gradient centrifugation. Total RNA was extracted with Trizol reagent, and quality was checked on an Agilent 2100 Bioanalyzer. TCR beta CDR3 regions were amplified from RNA transcripts. The TCR CDR3 was subjected to a first round of RT-PCR using the HTBI primer set and the Qiagen OneStep RT-PCR kit. Libraries were constructed in a second round of multiplex PCR, after which size selection and purification were carried out. Sequencing of the libraries was done on an Illumina HiSeq2000 using paired-end 100 bp reads. The study's processing was this. SOAPnuke was used to process the raw data, throwing out any read that contained adapters or uncalled bases, had a mean Phred below 15, or lacked an exact constant-primer or identifier match. High-quality paired reads were merged with COPE v1.2.5, and unique nucleotide sequences were defined as clonotypes. MiTCR v1.1 was used to align clonotypes to the IMGT TRBV, TRBD and TRBJ reference segments. The analysis was restricted to V-J combinations with a frequency above 0.0001, which together covered 99% to 99.2% of the repertoires. The TCS score was defined as F50 (clonal expansion) divided by E x V (chaos), with BLOSUM62-based TCRdist calculated between CDR3 peptides within each V-J. Welch's t-statistics and random forest reduced some 510 V-J features to 10 to 15, which were used in a naive Bayes classifier (R e1071). Through fastp at Q25 and MiXCR, TCRdb rebuilt clones from the public reads, retaining in-frame beta chains. Duplicate CDR3 protein sequences are folded into a single record with the most common DNA and genes. The authors' filters were not applied to this entry. For this sample there are about 640,000 distinct CDR3 sequences; less than 25% appear just once. 30% to 40% of the sample rests with the top ten.

This sample was included in a study of T cells in Graves' hyperthyroidism and ophthalmopathy (dated by TCRdb to 2018 to 2020). In the study overall: Peripheral blood samples were taken at initial diagnosis, before any treatment was given. To identify distinguishing TCR V-J signatures, a discovery cohort of 100 or so patients was used, comprising some 45 with Graves' ophthalmopathy and approximately 58 with stable Graves' hyperthyroidism. The roughly 90 discovery patients were divided at random into training and test sets in a 7:3 ratio. In addition, the study compared T-cell repertoires in thyroid tissue and in blood from six Graves' hyperthyroidism patients. Following sampling, methimazole starting at 30 mg daily was given to hyperthyroidism patients, and high-dose intravenous methylprednisolone was given to ophthalmopathy patients. According to the paper, TCR Vbeta CDR3 sequencing was carried out on about 140 peripheral blood samples, which came from fewer than 50 ophthalmopathy, approximately 72 hyperthyroidism and approximately 17 progressor patients. Prospective prediction of ophthalmopathy was tested in an independent validation cohort of 18 to 20 hyperthyroidism patients and 17 patients who later progressed to ophthalmopathy. General study outcomes and caveats: A model built on a 13 V-J signature distinguished ophthalmopathy from stable hyperthyroidism, reaching roughly 88% sensitivity and about 81% specificity in cross-validation and 80%/75% in testing. In validation, progression to ophthalmopathy was predicted by the model with 70.59% sensitivity and roughly 72% specificity, a median of roughly six months before onset. Most expanded thyroid clonotypes (frequency above 0.001) were also detected in blood, suggesting blood repertoires may reflect thyroid immune responses. No statistical method was used to fix the sample size in advance, and group allocation was not hidden from the investigators.

The CDR3 starts with the cysteine, ends with the phenylalanine, and has 15 residues. Only the CDR3 DNA stays, 45 bases, in frame from base 1. CDR1 and CDR2 are read off the germline V gene as SGHRS and YFSETQ. Trimming removed 4 bases from V and 4 bases from J, leaving 17 bases between the germline ends. Sequenced: blood. The chain was built from TRBV5-1 and TRBJ1-1; TRBD1 is a weak D gene call, 5 bases matching. This sequence was found in a man younger than 40 with Graves' ophthalmopathy. The DNA reads as follows: TGCGCCAGCAGCCTACACGCGGGACTAGGCACTGAAGCTTTCTTT. It encodes CASSLHAGLGTEAFF.